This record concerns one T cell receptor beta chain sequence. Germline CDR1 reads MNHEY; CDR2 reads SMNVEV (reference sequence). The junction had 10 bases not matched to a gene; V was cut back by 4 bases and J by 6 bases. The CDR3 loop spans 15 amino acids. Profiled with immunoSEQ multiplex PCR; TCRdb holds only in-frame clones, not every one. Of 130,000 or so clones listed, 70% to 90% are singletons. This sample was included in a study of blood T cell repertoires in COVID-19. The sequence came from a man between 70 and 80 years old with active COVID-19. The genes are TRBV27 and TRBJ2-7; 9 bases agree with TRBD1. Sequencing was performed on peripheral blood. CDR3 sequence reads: CASSSILGTGFEQYF. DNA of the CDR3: TGTGCCAGCAGTTCGATACTAGGGACAGGGTTCGAGCAGTACTTC.